One and the same sample provided the 17 T cell receptor beta chains below, sequenced in a study of T cell responses to AZD1222 COVID-19 vaccine listed by TCRdb under 2021. The sample's time point label, in plain terms: about 28 days (+/-7) after the second vaccine dose. Libraries were constructed by the immunoSEQ multiplex PCR assay. As stored in TCRdb, this immuneACCESS dataset retains in-frame rearrangements with V and J assigned. A fraction of the clones does not appear; measured against another copy, unresolved V genes explain less than half of the discrepancy, and the remainder lacks a known reason. Here the sample has approximately 75,000 clones; around 86% occur a single time. More than 15% of the sample rests with the top ten. This specimen consisted of peripheral blood, obtained 28 days after the second AZD1222 dose. These TCRs come from an adult who received the AZD1222 COVID-19 vaccine.

In its sample, this clone was seen a few times. The DNA is left out, because the CDR3 cannot be placed on it with certainty; the CDR3 is given as TCRdb lists it. The chain employs TRBV4-1 and TRBJ2-2; the DNA was not compared with TRBD2, the D call given in the table. Per the germline V gene, CDR1 is MGHRA and CDR2 is YSYEKL. The CDR3 extends over 14 residues, inclusive of both ends. The CDR3 sequence is CASSQDFGAGELFF.

This chain connects TRBV6-5 to TRBJ1-5; no reliable D call. The CDR3 spans 13 residues. V lost 2 bases to trimming and J lost 7 bases, with 9 bases between them. Germline-derived CDR1 and CDR2 are MNHEY and SVGAGI. Written as DNA, the CDR3 is TGTGCCAGCAGTTACAGGGTAGGACAGCCCCAGCATTTT. Protein: CASSYRVGQPQHF.

The chain is built from TRBV5-5 and TRBJ2-1; possibly TRBD1 for D (5 bases). The CDR3 contains 16 residues. The germline V gene encodes CDR1 SGHKS and CDR2 YYEKEE (reference sequence). Trimming cost V 5 bases and J 1 base, with 16 bases left between them. CDR3 residues: CASRVGRGISYNEQFF. CDR3 DNA sequence: TGTGCCAGCAGGGTGGGTAGGGGTATATCCTACAATGAGCAGTTCTTC.

This chain uses TRBV5-1 with TRBJ1-2, with D possibly matching TRBD1 (6 bases). Germline values: CDR1 SGHRS, CDR2 YFSETQ. This CDR3 has 15 amino acids. Trimming left V 6 bases short and J 5 bases short, with 20 bases between. This CDR3 reads CASKRGSGDQYGYTF. The CDR3, as DNA: TGCGCCAGCAAGCGAGGATCAGGGGATCAGTATGGCTACACCTTC.

The J gene is TRBJ1-6, the V gene TRBV7-2, with D unresolved. This CDR3 region has 14 residues. V was clipped by 1 base and J by 7 bases, with 8 bases between them. Germline CDR1 reads SGHTA; CDR2 reads FQGNSA. CDR3 DNA: TGTGCCAGCAGCTTAGTTCCCGTCAATTCACCCCTCCACTTT. Residues: CASSLVPVNSPLHF.

The gene calls are TRBV14 and TRBJ2-7, with 7 bases matching TRBD2. The trim removed 2 bases at V and 2 bases at J, leaving 6 bases unmatched. CDR3 length equals 15 residues. In germline, CDR1 is SGHDN, CDR2 FVKESK. In DNA, the CDR3 is TGTGCCAGCAGCCAACCGGGACTACGAACCTACGAGCAGTACTTC. This codes for CASSQPGLRTYEQYF.

The chain joins TRBV6-2 or TRBV6-3 to TRBJ2-5, with TRBD1 as a possible D gene (6 bases). With 0 bases removed from V and 5 bases from J, the gap between germline ends came to 13 bases. Germline lookup yields CDR1 MNHEY and CDR2 SVGEGT. CDR3 length: 15 residues. CDR3 amino acids: CASSYSGAHLETQYF. The CDR3 coding sequence is TGTGCCAGCAGTTACTCGGGGGCCCATTTGGAGACCCAGTACTTC.

J is TRBJ1-2 and V is TRBV18, with D perhaps matching TRBD1 (6 bases). Germline CDR1 and CDR2: KGHSH and LQKENI. The ends were cut back, 2 bases at V and 7 bases at J, with 17 bases in the middle. CDR3 length: 15 residues. CDR3 sequence: CASSPDIQGKGGYTF. The CDR3 DNA sequence: TGTGCCAGCTCACCAGATATACAGGGAAAGGGTGGCTACACCTTC.

The V and J genes are TRBV28 and TRBJ1-1; D not resolved. The CDR3 extends over 15 amino acids. The V gene lost 7 bases and the J gene lost 2 bases, with 17 bases spanning the gap. Germline V gene sequence: CDR1 MDHEN, CDR2 SYDVKM. CDR3 sequence reads: CASKKGWELNTEAFF. Written as DNA, the CDR3 is TGTGCCAGCAAAAAAGGGTGGGAGCTCAACACTGAAGCTTTCTTT. Based on the CDR3 plus reference TRBV28 and TRBJ1-1, the full variable domain is DVKVTQSSRYLVKRTGEKVFLECVQDMDHENMFWYRQDPGLGLRLIYFSYDVKMKEKGDIPEGYSVSREKKERFSLILESASTNQTSMYLCASKKGWELNTEAFFGQGTRLTVV.

This clone was counted a single time. The chain carries TRBV7-2 and TRBJ2-7, with 8 bases fitting TRBD2. CDR1 and CDR2 from the germline V gene are SGHTA and FQGNSA. The trim removed 3 bases at V and 6 bases at J, leaving 7 bases unmatched. CDR3 length: 14 amino acids. The CDR3 sequence: CASSLDGGAAEQYF. The CDR3 bases are TGTGCCAGCAGCTTGGACGGGGGGGCCGCCGAGCAGTACTTC.

This sequence joins TRBV6-5 and TRBJ1-1; possibly TRBD1 for D (6 bases). Looked up from germline, CDR1 is MNHEY and CDR2 is SVGAGI. The length of the CDR3 is 14 residues. The V gene lost 6 bases and the J gene lost 5 bases, with 16 bases spanning the gap. The CDR3 DNA follows: TGTGCCAGCAGCGTCGGGGGGGGGCGTACTGAAGCTTTCTTT. Translation: CASSVGGGRTEAFF.

This chain uses TRBV7-2 with TRBJ2-7, with D uncertain. Germline V gene lookup returns CDR1 SGHTA and CDR2 FQGNSA. CDR3 size: 13 residues. The V end was cut by 8 bases, the J end by 3 bases, with 14 bases between. DNA for the CDR3: TGTGCCAGCCGGTTAACAGCGAACTACGAGCAGTACTTC. Amino acids: CASRLTANYEQYF.

The chain joins TRBV21-1 to TRBJ1-1. TRBV21-1 is described as a pseudogene. CDR3 size: 13 residues. In DNA, the CDR3 is TGTGCCCGACGGTGGGTAATGAACACTGAAGCTTTCTTT. Translating gives CARRWVMNTEAFF.

This chain uses TRBV18 with TRBJ1-1, with D perhaps matching TRBD1 (5 bases). CDR1 and CDR2 (germline): KGHSH, LQKENI. This CDR3 is 13 amino acids long. V lost 5 bases and J 2 bases, leaving 9 bases between the germline ends. DNA of the CDR3: TGTGCCAGCTCATCGGACACCAACACTGAAGCTTTCTTT. Translation: CASSSDTNTEAFF.

This chain links TRBV3-1 (or the pseudogene TRBV3-2) with TRBJ1-4, with D tentatively TRBD1 (6 bases). The V gene's germline CDR1 is LGHDT and CDR2 YNNKEL (reference sequence). V lost 3 bases, J lost 3 bases, and 14 bases lay in between. The CDR3 extends over 16 amino acids. This CDR3 reads CASSHTSGASNEKLFF. In DNA form, the CDR3 reads TGTGCCAGCAGCCATACCTCAGGGGCATCTAATGAAAAACTGTTTTTT.

The chain joins TRBV2 to TRBJ1-1; D is uncertain. There are 13 residues in the CDR3. CDR1 and CDR2 (germline): SNHLY, FYNNEI. V gave up 9 bases and J gave up 1 base, with 12 bases separating them. The CDR3 region is CARGLQPNTEAFF. CDR3 coding DNA: TGTGCCAGAGGACTCCAGCCGAACACTGAAGCTTTCTTT.

The chain employs TRBV6-5 and TRBJ1-2; unclear D gene. CDR1 and CDR2 (germline): MNHEY, SVGAGI. Trimming pared 6 bases from V and 8 bases from J, leaving 19 bases between. The CDR3 has 14 amino acids. This CDR3 reads CASSPTTSYEGYTF. The CDR3 DNA reads as TGTGCCAGCAGCCCAACGACAAGCTATGAGGGCTACACCTTC.